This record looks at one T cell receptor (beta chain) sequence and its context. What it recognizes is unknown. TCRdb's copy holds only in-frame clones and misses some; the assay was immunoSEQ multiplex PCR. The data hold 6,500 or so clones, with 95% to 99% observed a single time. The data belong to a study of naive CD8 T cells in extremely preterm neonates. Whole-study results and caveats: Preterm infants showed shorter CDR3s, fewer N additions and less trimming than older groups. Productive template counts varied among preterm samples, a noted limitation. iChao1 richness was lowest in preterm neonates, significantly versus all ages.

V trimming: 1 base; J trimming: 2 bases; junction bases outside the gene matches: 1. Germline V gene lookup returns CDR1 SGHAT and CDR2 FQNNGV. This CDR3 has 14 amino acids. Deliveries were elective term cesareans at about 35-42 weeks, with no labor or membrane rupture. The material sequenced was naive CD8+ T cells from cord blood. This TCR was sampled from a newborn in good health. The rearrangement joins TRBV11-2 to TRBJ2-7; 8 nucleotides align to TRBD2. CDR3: CASSLAGGTYEQYF. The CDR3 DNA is TGTGCCAGCAGCTTAGCGGGAGGGACCTACGAGCAGTACTTC.